The 16 T cell receptor beta chains presented below share a single source sample, sequenced in a study of CD8+ T cells in alopecia areata. Sequencing relied on a cDNA template that was reverse transcribed from extracted RNA. Data came from immunoSEQ multiplex PCR; TCRdb stores just in-frame clones and leaves some out. This repertoire shows approximately 30,000 clones, approximately 58% found once; its top ten account for roughly 37%. The sample comprised NKG2D-high CD8+ T cells sorted from blood. The source is a human donor with alopecia areata.

DNA of the CDR3: TGTGCCAGCAGCTCGACGTCGGGGGAGCAGTACTTC. Translation gives CASSSTSGEQYF. The V call is TRBV7-9, the J call TRBJ2-7; D is perhaps TRBD2 (5 bases). Germline assignment: CDR1 SEHNR and CDR2 FQNEAQ (reference sequence). The V end lost 4 bases, the J end lost 7 bases, and 11 bases lay between the germline ends. This CDR3 has 12 amino acids.

The chain is built from TRBV19 and TRBJ2-7, with TRBD1 as a possible D gene (5 bases). This CDR3 has 15 residues. V lost 7 bases, J lost 3 bases, and 19 bases lay in between. Looked up from germline, CDR1 is LNHDA and CDR2 is SQIVND (reference sequence). The chain's CDR3 is CASTDGRGPYYEQYF. The CDR3 bases are TGTGCCAGTACCGACGGAAGGGGCCCTTACTACGAGCAGTACTTC.

This clone was counted once. The V call is TRBV9, the J call TRBJ2-2; the match to TRBD2 covers 8 bases. The germline gives CDR1 SGDLS, CDR2 YYNGEE. The V and J ends lost 7 bases and 6 bases, in that order; junction bases with no gene match: 5. The length of the CDR3 is 13 residues. The DNA for the CDR3 is TGTGCCAGCGAGGGGGGACTAGCCGGGGAGCTGTTTTTT. This sequence encodes CASEGGLAGELFF.

In this sample, this clone turned up a few times. The V call is TRBV7-9, the J call TRBJ2-5; D assignment may be TRBD1 or TRBD2 (5 bases each). CDR3 length equals 11 residues. Deletions cut 4 bases from V and 5 bases from J, with 5 bases between. Germline V gives CDR1 SEHNR, CDR2 FQNEAQ (reference sequence). CDR3 residues: CASSWGETQYF. The CDR3 coding sequence is TGTGCCAGCAGCTGGGGGGAGACCCAGTACTTC.

The chain uses TRBV4-3 and TRBJ1-1; TRBD1 agrees at 10 bases. This CDR3 comprises 19 residues. Germline V lookup: CDR1 LGHNA, CDR2 YSLEER. V lost 4 bases to trimming and J lost 0 bases; unmatched junction nucleotides: 14. DNA of the CDR3: TGCGCCAGCAGCCTCGGCAGGTCCCGGGACAGGGGTTTGAACACTGAAGCTTTCTTT. It is translated as CASSLGRSRDRGLNTEAFF.

This clone has only a few counts. The chain employs TRBV29-1 and TRBJ2-5, with 13 positions matching TRBD2. Germline V CDR1 and CDR2: SQVTM, ANQGSEA. The CDR3 is 19 amino acids. V lost 0 bases and J lost 2; bases outside the gene matches: 12. This CDR3 is CSVEDPRGTSGVLQETQYF. CDR3 in DNA: TGCAGCGTTGAAGATCCCAGGGGGACTAGCGGGGTTTTACAAGAGACCCAGTACTTC.

The chain joins TRBV7-9 to TRBJ2-3; weak D call: TRBD2 (5 bases). V shed 5 bases and J shed 7 bases, with 13 bases lying between them. Germline V gene data show CDR1 as SEHNR and CDR2 as FQNEAQ (reference sequence). This CDR3 contains 13 residues. DNA of the CDR3: TGTGCCAGCAGCGCCCAAACGGGAAATACGCAGTATTTT. Translated: CASSAQTGNTQYF.

By proportion, this clone is medium-sized (0.01 to 0.1%). The rearrangement joins TRBV7-3 to TRBJ2-7; the D is unclear. The CDR3 length is 14 residues. Germline V gene data show CDR1 as SGHTA and CDR2 as FQGTGA. Between the trimmed V and J ends, which lost 2 bases and 2 bases, there was a span of 10 bases. This CDR3 reads CASSLDGNAYEQYF. The CDR3 DNA reads TGTGCCAGCAGCTTAGATGGGAACGCCTACGAGCAGTACTTC.

The chain uses TRBV19 and TRBJ2-2, with D perhaps TRBD2 (5 bases). Germline assignment: CDR1 LNHDA and CDR2 SQIVND (reference sequence). The CDR3 length is 15 residues. Trimming removed 3 bases at V and 4 bases at J, with 12 bases between. As DNA, the CDR3 is TGTGCCAGTAGTATTATGAGGGCGGGCACCGGGGAGCTGTTTTTT. Residues: CASSIMRAGTGELFF.

This clone was seen a handful of times. The J gene is TRBJ2-6, the V gene TRBV19, with D maybe TRBD1 (6 bases). Germline V gene data show CDR1 as LNHDA and CDR2 as SQIVND (reference sequence). CDR3 length equals 16 residues. The ends were cut back, 3 bases at V and 0 bases at J, with 9 bases in the middle. The CDR3 loop reads CASSIRTDSGANVLTF. The CDR3 DNA sequence: TGTGCCAGTAGTATCCGGACAGACTCTGGGGCCAACGTCCTGACTTTC. Variable domain in full (rest from reference TRBV19 and TRBJ2-6): DGGITQSPKYLFRKEGQNVTLSCEQNLNHDAMYWYRQDPGQGLRLIYYSQIVNDFQKGDIAEGYSVSREKKESFPLTVTSAQKNPTAFYLCASSIRTDSGANVLTFGAGSRLTVL.

This clone occurred a few times. The rearrangement links TRBV28 to TRBJ2-1, with a tentative D call TRBD1 (6 bases). This CDR3 region has 16 residues. The V end lost 3 bases, the J end lost 0 bases, and 12 bases lay between the germline ends. CDR1 MDHEN and CDR2 SYDVKM come from the germline V gene. As DNA, the CDR3 is TGTGCCAGCAGTTTCCCGGACAGATCCTCCTACAATGAGCAGTTCTTC. This gives the protein CASSFPDRSSYNEQFF. Using reference TRBV28 and TRBJ2-1 for the parts outside the CDR3, the full variable domain is DVKVTQSSRYLVKRTGEKVFLECVQDMDHENMFWYRQDPGLGLRLIYFSYDVKMKEKGDIPEGYSVSREKKERFSLILESASTNQTSMYLCASSFPDRSSYNEQFFGPGTRLTVL.

In its sample, this clone was seen once. The chain employs TRBV15 and TRBJ1-2, with 9 nucleotides matching TRBD1. The CDR3 sequence is 12 residues long. Germline assignment: CDR1 LNHNV and CDR2 YYDKDF (reference sequence). The V gene end was trimmed by 10 bases and the J gene end by 6 bases; junction bases not matched to a gene: 6. The CDR3 loop is CAISRTGDGYTF. CDR3 sequence (DNA): TGTGCCATCTCCAGGACAGGGGATGGCTACACCTTC. Looking up the rest from reference TRBV15 and TRBJ1-2 gives the full variable domain: DAMVIQNPRYQVTQFGKPVTLSCSQTLNHNVMYWYQQKSSQAPKLLFHYYDKDFNNEADTPDNFQSRRPNTSFCFLDIRSPGLGDTAMYLCAISRTGDGYTFGSGTRLTVV.

This clone was found a few times. This chain connects TRBV7-9 to TRBJ2-1; TRBD2 matches at 7 bases. The V segment lost 5 bases and the J segment 8 bases; nucleotides outside the gene matches: 21. Germline-derived CDR1 and CDR2 are SEHNR and FQNEAQ (reference sequence). The CDR3 consists of 18 residues. CDR3 bases: TGTGCCAGCAGCGCCAGCGGGGAGTCGCGAAGTCCGGGGCATGAGCAGTTCTTC. Amino acid sequence: CASSASGESRSPGHEQFF.

This rearrangement joins TRBV7-2 to TRBJ2-1; 12 bases match TRBD2. The V gene end was trimmed by 5 bases and the J gene end by 3 bases; junction bases not matched to a gene: 2. The CDR3 loop spans 15 amino acids. Germline V CDR1 and CDR2: SGHTA, FQGNSA. The CDR3 DNA reads TGTGCCAGCAGCCGGACTAGCGGGAACTACAATGAGCAGTTCTTC. Amino acids: CASSRTSGNYNEQFF.

The V call is TRBV19, the J call TRBJ1-1, with D possibly matching TRBD1 (6 bases). V lost 5 bases, J lost 8 bases, and 15 bases lay in between. This CDR3 has 13 residues. The germline V gene has CDR1 LNHDA and CDR2 SQIVND (reference sequence). The CDR3 DNA reads as TGTGCCAGTAGTCCGACCTGGGGGGCAGAAGCTTTCTTT. Amino acids: CASSPTWGAEAFF.

This clone was counted a few times. The V call is TRBV29-1, the J call TRBJ2-1, with D perhaps matching TRBD2 (7 bases). V lost 8 bases to trimming and J lost 2 bases, with 10 bases between them. This CDR3 contains 12 residues. The germline V gene has CDR1 SQVTM and CDR2 ANQGSEA. The CDR3 DNA reads TGCAGCATGGGGGGGCCCTACAATGAGCAGTTCTTC. Translating it yields CSMGGPYNEQFF.